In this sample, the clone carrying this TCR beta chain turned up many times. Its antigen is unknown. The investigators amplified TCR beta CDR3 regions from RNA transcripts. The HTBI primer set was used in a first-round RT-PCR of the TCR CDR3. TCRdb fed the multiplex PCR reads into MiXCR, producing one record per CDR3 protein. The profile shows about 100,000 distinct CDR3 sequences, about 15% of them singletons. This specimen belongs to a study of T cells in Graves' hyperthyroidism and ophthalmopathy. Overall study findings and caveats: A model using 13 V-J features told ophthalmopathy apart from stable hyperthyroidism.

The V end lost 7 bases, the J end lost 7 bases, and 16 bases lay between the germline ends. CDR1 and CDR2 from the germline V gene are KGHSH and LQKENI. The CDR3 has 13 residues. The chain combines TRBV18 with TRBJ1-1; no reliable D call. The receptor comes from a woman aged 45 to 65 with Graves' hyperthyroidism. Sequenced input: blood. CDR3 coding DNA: TGTGCCAGCTTCCACGTGGCAGGAGATGAAGCTTTCTTT. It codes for CASFHVAGDEAFF. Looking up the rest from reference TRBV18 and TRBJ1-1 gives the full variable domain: NAGVMQNPRHLVRRRGQEARLRCSPMKGHSHVYWYRQLPEEGLKFMVYLQKENIIDESGMPKERFSAEFPKEGPSILRIQQVVRGDSAAYFCASFHVAGDEAFFGQGTRLTVV.